This T cell receptor (beta chain) was captured by sequencing in a study of cytomegalovirus exposure and HLA in healthy donors. The PCR contained 60 Vbeta and 13 Jbeta primers. Clones were read by immunoSEQ multiplex PCR, and TCRdb kept only the in-frame ones, dropping some. The sample carries about 180,000 clones, approximately 80% recorded once. V lost 0 bases and J lost 7; bases outside the gene matches: 9. Germline V gene lookup returns CDR1 MNHEY and CDR2 SVGAGI. This CDR3 region has 16 residues. Notes on this clone: Antigen: not known.

Study conclusions and caveats: Some segments of the V type, notably TRBV6-2 and TRBV6-3, were excluded as indistinguishable. Reportedly, HLA-A and HLA-B alleles of most subjects were accurately predicted from TCR beta.

What was sequenced was PBMCs. The chain uses TRBV6-5 and TRBJ1-5; 7 bases fit TRBD1. This sequence was found in a woman in her forties or fifties in good health and CMV-seronegative. The CDR3 reads CASSYSKGDSRQPQHF. CDR3 DNA sequence: TGTGCCAGCAGTTACTCGAAGGGGGACAGTAGGCAGCCCCAGCATTTT.